Detailed here is one TCR beta chain. The target antigen is unknown. Use of 60 Vbeta and 13 Jbeta primers characterized the PCR. Profiling relied on immunoSEQ multiplex PCR, and the TCRdb table lists in-frame clones only, not all of them. The sample carries over 150,000 clones, over 75% recorded once. The data stem from a study of cytomegalovirus exposure and HLA in healthy donors. The CDR3 runs 15 residues. V was trimmed by 3 bases and J by 1 base, leaving 9 bases between them. Germline loops: CDR1 LNHDA, CDR2 SQIVND (reference sequence). Study-level results: A missense DCLRE1C variant was associated with V- and J-gene trimming of TCR beta chains in a later analysis, and an independent cohort replicated the association.

This TCR derives from a woman aged 40 to 49 in good health and CMV-seropositive. This chain joins TRBV19 and TRBJ1-4; possibly TRBD1 for D (5 bases). The specimen was PBMCs. CDR3 sequence reads: CASSIRQGTNEKLFF. As DNA, the CDR3 is TGTGCCAGTAGTATCCGCCAGGGAACTAATGAAAAACTGTTTTTT.